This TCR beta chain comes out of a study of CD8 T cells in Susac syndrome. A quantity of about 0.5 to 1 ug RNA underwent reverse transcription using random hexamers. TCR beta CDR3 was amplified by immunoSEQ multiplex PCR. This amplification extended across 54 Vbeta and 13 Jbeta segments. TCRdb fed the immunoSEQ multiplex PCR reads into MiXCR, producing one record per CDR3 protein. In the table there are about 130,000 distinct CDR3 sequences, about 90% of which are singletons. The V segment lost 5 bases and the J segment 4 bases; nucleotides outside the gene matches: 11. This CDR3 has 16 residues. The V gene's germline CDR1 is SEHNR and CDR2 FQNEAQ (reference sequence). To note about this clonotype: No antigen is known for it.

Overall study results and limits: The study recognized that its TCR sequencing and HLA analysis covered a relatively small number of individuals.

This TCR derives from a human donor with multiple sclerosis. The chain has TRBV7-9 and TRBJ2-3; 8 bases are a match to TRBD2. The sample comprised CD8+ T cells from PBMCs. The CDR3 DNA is TGTGCCAGCAGCCCATTCAGAGCGGGAGTGGCAGATACGCAGTATTTT. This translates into CASSPFRAGVADTQYF.